These T cell receptor beta chains were read from a single sample in a study of OX40 agonist ivuxolimab in advanced cancers. TCRdb's table, derived via immunoSEQ multiplex PCR, lists solely in-frame clones and lacks some. The sample shows around 50,000 clones, approximately 71% of them seen only once. The sequences come from CD4+ or CD8+ T cells sorted from blood, collected in a trial of the OX40 agonist ivuxolimab. These TCRs come from an adult with an advanced solid tumor such as melanoma, head and neck, liver or kidney cancer. Each CDR3 is given with its conserved first and last residue. A D gene is named only where the DNA matches it firmly. A row's size may be missing; if present it is once, few, many or a size class.

cdr3_aa	cdr3_nt	clone_size	d_call	v_call	j_call
CASSFGGRGYTF	TGTGCCAGCAGCTTCGGGGGCAGAGGCTACACCTTC	-	-	TRBV5-8	TRBJ1-2
CATSRGGGGQPQHF	TGTGCCACCAGCAGGGGGGGCGGGGGTCAGCCCCAGCATTTT	few	-	TRBV15	TRBJ1-5
CSVGVGGSSYEQYF	TGCAGCGTTGGGGTGGGCGGGAGCTCCTACGAGCAGTACTTC	-	TRBD2	TRBV29-1	TRBJ2-7
CASSPGQAPYEQYF	TGTGCCAGCAGCCCAGGACAGGCACCCTACGAGCAGTACTTC	-	TRBD1	TRBV7-3	TRBJ2-7
CASSFRTSENIQYF	TGTGCCAGCAGCTTCCGGACTAGCGAAAACATTCAGTACTTC	once	TRBD2	TRBV5-5	TRBJ2-4
CASSELRDSGELFF	TGTGCCAGTAGTGAACTCCGGGACAGCGGGGAGCTGTTTTTT	-	TRBD1	TRBV19	TRBJ2-2
CASSHSGTRADEQYF	TGCGCCAGCAGCCACTCCGGGACCCGGGCGGACGAGCAGTACTTC	few	-	TRBV23-1	TRBJ2-7
CASSLGPTAGNTIYF	TGTGCCAGCAGCTTAGGTCCTACGGCGGGAAACACCATATATTTT	-	-	TRBV11-2	TRBJ1-3
CASSVTGVEQYF	TGTGCCAGCAGTGTGACGGGGGTCGAGCAGTACTTC	-	-	TRBV2	TRBJ2-7
CASSEGTGQETQYF	TGTGCCAGCAGTGAGGGGACAGGGCAAGAGACCCAGTACTTC	-	TRBD1	TRBV2	TRBJ2-5
CASRAGGADTQYF	TGCGCCAGCCGAGCGGGGGGCGCAGATACGCAGTATTTT	-	TRBD2	TRBV4-1	TRBJ2-3
CASSLAGTGTYEQYF	TGTGCCAGCAGCTTAGCCGGGACAGGGACCTACGAGCAGTACTTC	once	TRBD1	TRBV7-9	TRBJ2-7
CASSVGGTPGVETQYF	TGTGCCAGCAGCGTAGGAGGGACTCCCGGCGTGGAGACCCAGTACTTC	-	-	TRBV9	TRBJ2-5
CASSYSVRDYEQYF	TGTGCCAGCAGTTACTCGGTTCGGGACTACGAGCAGTACTTC	-	-	TRBV6-5	TRBJ2-7
CASSILQRGGYEQYF	TGTGCCAGCAGCATTCTACAGCGGGGTGGTTACGAGCAGTACTTC	-	TRBD2	TRBV9	TRBJ2-7
CASSSSGRAGEQYF	TGTGCTAGTTCCTCTAGCGGGAGGGCTGGCGAGCAGTACTTC	once	TRBD2	TRBV12-5	TRBJ2-7
CASKVWGAPENTEAFF	TGTGCCAGCAAAGTGTGGGGGGCGCCGGAGAACACTGAAGCTTTCTTT	-	-	TRBV6-6	TRBJ1-1
CASSYWKTGSDGYTF	TGTGCCAGCAGTTATTGGAAAACAGGGAGCGATGGCTACACCTTC	many	-	TRBV6-9	TRBJ1-2
CASSQGTSFYEQYF	TGCGCCAGCAGTCAGGGGACAAGCTTCTACGAGCAGTACTTC	few	-	TRBV10-1	TRBJ2-7
CASSVGTGGNEKLFF	TGTGCCAGCAGCGTAGGTACAGGCGGAAATGAAAAACTGTTTTTT	once	-	TRBV9	TRBJ1-4
CAWGRVNQPQHF	TGTGCCTGGGGTAGAGTTAATCAGCCCCAGCATTTT	-	-	TRBV30	TRBJ1-5
CASSREGHPGEKLFF	TGTGCCAGCAGTCGCGAGGGACATCCGGGTGAAAAACTGTTTTTT	-	-	TRBV6-5	TRBJ1-4
CASSQGRFGYTF	TGTGCCAGCTCACAAGGACGGTTTGGCTACACCTTC	few	-	TRBV18	TRBJ1-2
CASSLAGYSNQPQHF	TGTGCCAGCAGTTTAGCGGGATATAGCAATCAGCCCCAGCATTTT	-	-	TRBV28	TRBJ1-5
CATALAGADTQYF	TGTGCCACGGCCCTAGCGGGAGCAGATACGCAGTATTTT	-	TRBD2	TRBV6-1	TRBJ2-3
CASSKDRFGGTDTQYF	TGTGCCAGTAGTAAGGACAGGTTTGGTGGCACAGATACGCAGTATTTT	few	TRBD1	TRBV19	TRBJ2-3
CASGLVRQADSNQPQHF	TGTGCTAGTGGTTTGGTACGGCAAGCTGATAGCAATCAGCCCCAGCATTTT	-	-	TRBV12-5	TRBJ1-5
CASGSNIAPYNSPLHF	TGTGCTAGTGGTTCCAACATCGCCCCTTATAATTCACCCCTCCACTTT	-	-	TRBV12-5	TRBJ1-6
CAIRSSGTRSLEQYF	TGTGCCATCAGAAGCTCCGGGACTAGATCTCTCGAGCAGTACTTC	-	TRBD2	TRBV10-3	TRBJ2-7
CASRFTGAEAFF	TGTGCCAGCAGATTTACAGGGGCTGAAGCTTTCTTT	-	TRBD1	TRBV2	TRBJ1-1
CASSLRGPSEQYF	TGTGCCAGCAGCCTAAGAGGTCCATCCGAGCAGTACTTC	-	-	TRBV7-2	TRBJ2-7
CASSRGGDNQPQHF	TGTGCCAGTAGTAGGGGAGGGGATAATCAACCCCAGCATTTT	-	-	TRBV19	TRBJ1-5
CASSYSTRSPYGYTF	TGTGCCAGCAGTTACTCGACTCGATCCCCCTATGGCTACACCTTC	-	-	TRBV6-5	TRBJ1-2
CASSPESSYEQYF	TGTGCCAGCAGCCCCGAGAGCTCCTACGAGCAGTACTTC	-	-	TRBV7-9	TRBJ2-7
CASKQASGSPGELFF	TGTGCCAGCAAGCAAGCCAGCGGGAGCCCCGGGGAGCTGTTTTTT	-	TRBD2	TRBV2	TRBJ2-2
CASMPDRPTDTQYF	TGTGCCAGCATGCCCGACAGACCCACAGATACGCAGTATTTT	few	-	TRBV21-1	TRBJ2-3
CASRLAGVGDNEQFF	TGTGCCAGCAGACTAGCGGGAGTGGGTGACAATGAGCAGTTCTTC	-	TRBD2	TRBV7-3	TRBJ2-1
CASKERGNTEAFF	TGCGCCAGCAAAGAGAGGGGAAACACTGAAGCTTTCTTT	-	-	TRBV10-1	TRBJ1-1
CASSSPGLAGNEQFF	TGTGCCAGCAGCTCCCCGGGACTAGCCGGCAATGAGCAGTTCTTC	-	TRBD2	TRBV7-9	TRBJ2-1
CASSVQTMNTEAFF	TGTGCCAGCAGTGTACAAACCATGAACACTGAAGCTTTCTTT	once	-	TRBV2	TRBJ1-1
CSARSGQPQHF	TGCAGTGCGAGGTCCGGGCAGCCCCAGCATTTT	-	-	TRBV20-1	TRBJ1-5